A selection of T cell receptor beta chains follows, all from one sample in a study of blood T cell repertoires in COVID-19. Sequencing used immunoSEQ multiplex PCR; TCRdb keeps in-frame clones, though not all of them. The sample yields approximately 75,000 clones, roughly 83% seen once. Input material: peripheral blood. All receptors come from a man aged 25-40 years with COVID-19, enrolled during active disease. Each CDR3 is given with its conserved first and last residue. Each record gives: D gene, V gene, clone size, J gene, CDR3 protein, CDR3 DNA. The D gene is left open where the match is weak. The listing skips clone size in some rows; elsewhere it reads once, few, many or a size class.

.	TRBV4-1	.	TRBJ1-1	CASSQQKGGTEAFF	TGCGCCAGCAGCCAACAAAAGGGAGGGACTGAAGCTTTCTTT
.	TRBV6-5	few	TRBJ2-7	CASSYSRTYEQYF	TGTGCCAGCAGTTACTCGCGGACCTACGAGCAGTACTTC
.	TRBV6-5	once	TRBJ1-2	CASRASTGYTF	TGTGCCAGCAGGGCATCCACCGGCTACACCTTC
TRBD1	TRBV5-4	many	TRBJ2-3	CASSLAAGGTDTQYF	TGTGCCAGCAGCTTGGCGGCAGGGGGAACAGATACGCAGTATTTT
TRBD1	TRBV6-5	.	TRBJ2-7	CASTEAGGSYEQYF	TGTGCCAGCACCGAGGCAGGGGGCAGCTACGAGCAGTACTTC
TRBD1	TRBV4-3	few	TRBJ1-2	CASSLGQGDYGYTF	TGCGCCAGCAGCCTGGGACAGGGCGACTATGGCTACACCTTC
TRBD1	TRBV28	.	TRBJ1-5	CAASTGGGQPQHF	TGTGCCGCATCGACAGGGGGGGGTCAGCCCCAGCATTTT
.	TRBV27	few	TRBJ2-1	CASRLGRWGPNEQFF	TGTGCCAGCAGACTTGGGCGGTGGGGCCCAAATGAGCAGTTCTTC
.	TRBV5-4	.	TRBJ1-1	CASSSIQMNTEAFF	TGTGCCAGCAGCAGCATCCAAATGAACACTGAAGCTTTCTTT
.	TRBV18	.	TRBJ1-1	CASSGQLNTEAFF	TGTGCCAGCTCAGGGCAGCTGAACACTGAAGCTTTCTTT
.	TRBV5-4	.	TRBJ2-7	CASSSRFYEQYF	TGTGCCAGCAGCAGCAGGTTCTACGAGCAGTACTTC
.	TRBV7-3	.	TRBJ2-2	CASSLARENTGELFF	TGTGCCAGCAGCTTGGCTCGGGAGAACACCGGGGAGCTGTTTTTT
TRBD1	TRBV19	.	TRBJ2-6	CASSRTRRDREGSGANVLTF	TGTGCCAGTAGCCGGACCCGCCGGGACAGAGAAGGTTCCGGGGCCAACGTCCTGACTTTC
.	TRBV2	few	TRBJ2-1	CASSEEAGLYNEQFF	TGTGCCAGCAGTGAAGAAGCGGGCTTATACAATGAGCAGTTCTTC
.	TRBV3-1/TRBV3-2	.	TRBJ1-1	CASSPLGGNTEAFF	TGTGCCAGCAGTCCTCTTGGTGGCAACACTGAAGCTTTCTTT
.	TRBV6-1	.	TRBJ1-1	CASSWGTGEAFF	TGTGCCAGCAGTTGGGGCACAGGGGAAGCTTTCTTT
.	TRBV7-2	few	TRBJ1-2	CASSTGAGSGYTF	TGTGCCAGCAGCACAGGTGCAGGGTCTGGCTACACCTTC
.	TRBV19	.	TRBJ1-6	CASSIHGSPLHF	TGTGCCAGTAGTATACACGGTTCACCCCTCCACTTT
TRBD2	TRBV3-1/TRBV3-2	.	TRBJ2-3	CASSHRSKGLAGTDTQYF	TGTGCCAGCAGCCACCGATCGAAAGGACTAGCGGGAACAGATACGCAGTATTTT
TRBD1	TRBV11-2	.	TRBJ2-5	CASSLGTGGVEETQYF	TGTGCCAGCAGCTTAGGGACAGGGGGGGTTGAAGAGACCCAGTACTTC
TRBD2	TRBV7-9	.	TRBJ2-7	CASSPVGGEQYF	TGTGCCAGCAGCCCCGTCGGGGGGGAGCAGTACTTC
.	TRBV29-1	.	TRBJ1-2	CSLDNYTF	TGCAGCCTTGACAACTACACCTTC
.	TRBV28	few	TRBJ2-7	CASSSPPGQSAYEQYF	TGTGCCAGCAGTTCCCCCCCCGGACAGTCAGCCTACGAGCAGTACTTC
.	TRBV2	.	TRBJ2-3	CASSIPRGFADTQYF	TGTGCCAGCAGTATCCCTCGGGGATTCGCGGATACGCAGTATTTT
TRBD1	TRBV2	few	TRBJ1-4	CASRADRVNEKLFF	TGTGCCAGCAGAGCGGACAGGGTTAATGAAAAACTGTTTTTT
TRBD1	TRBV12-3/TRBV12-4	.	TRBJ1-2	CASSLARGLGYTF	TGTGCCAGCAGTTTAGCCAGGGGGCTCGGCTACACCTTC
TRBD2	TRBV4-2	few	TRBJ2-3	CASSQDREGGPTDTQYF	TGTGCCAGCAGCCAAGATCGAGAGGGAGGGCCTACAGATACGCAGTATTTT
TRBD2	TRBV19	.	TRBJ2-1	CASRASGTYNEQFF	TGTGCCAGTAGGGCTAGCGGGACTTACAATGAGCAGTTCTTC
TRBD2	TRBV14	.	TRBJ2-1	CASSFGGAGGNEQFF	TGTGCCAGCAGCTTTGGAGGAGCGGGAGGCAATGAGCAGTTCTTC
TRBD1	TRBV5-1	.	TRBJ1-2	CASSLAGGGYGYTF	TGCGCCAGCAGCTTGGCAGGGGGCGGATATGGCTACACCTTC
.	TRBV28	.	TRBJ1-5	CASNPPRRSNQPQHF	TGTGCCAGCAACCCGCCTAGAAGGAGCAATCAGCCCCAGCATTTT
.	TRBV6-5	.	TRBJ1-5	CASSTGPNQPQHF	TGTGCCAGCAGTACAGGGCCCAATCAGCCCCAGCATTTT
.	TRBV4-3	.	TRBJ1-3	CASSPGPPSSGNTIYF	TGCGCCAGCAGCCCCGGTCCTCCGAGCTCTGGAAACACCATATATTTT
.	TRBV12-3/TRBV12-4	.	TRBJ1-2	CASSFGARYTF	TGTGCCAGCAGTTTTGGGGCTCGCTACACCTTC
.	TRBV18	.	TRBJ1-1	CASSTMTRSDGTEAFF	TGTGCCAGCTCAACAATGACAAGGTCGGATGGGACTGAAGCTTTCTTT
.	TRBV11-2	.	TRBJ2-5	CASSSEGRGETQYF	TGTGCCAGCAGCTCAGAGGGCAGGGGAGAGACCCAGTACTTC
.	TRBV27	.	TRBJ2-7	CASSLRGSYEQYF	TGTGCCAGCAGTTTGAGGGGGTCCTACGAGCAGTACTTC
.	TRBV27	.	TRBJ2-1	CASSFLDTNNEQFF	TGTGCCAGCAGTTTTCTGGACACAAACAATGAGCAGTTCTTC
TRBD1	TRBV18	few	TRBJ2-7	CASSLDRYTYEQYF	TGTGCCAGCTCACTGGACAGGTATACCTACGAGCAGTACTTC
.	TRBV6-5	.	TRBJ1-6	CASSPKPYNSPLHF	TGTGCCAGCAGTCCAAAGCCCTATAATTCACCCCTCCACTTT
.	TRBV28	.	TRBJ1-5	CASSLHGSNQPQHF	TGTGCCAGCAGTTTACACGGGAGCAATCAGCCCCAGCATTTT
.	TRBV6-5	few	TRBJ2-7	CASRSRLGAYEQYF	TGTGCCAGCAGGTCACGACTCGGGGCCTACGAGCAGTACTTC
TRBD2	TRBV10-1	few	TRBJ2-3	CASPSSWTSGSSTDTQYF	TGCGCCAGCCCCTCCTCATGGACTAGCGGCAGTAGCACAGATACGCAGTATTTT
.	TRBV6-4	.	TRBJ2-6	CASSEYGANVLTF	TGTGCCAGCAGTGAATATGGGGCCAACGTCCTGACTTTC
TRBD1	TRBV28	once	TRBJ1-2	CASRQGSINYGYTF	TGTGCCAGCAGACAGGGGAGTATAAACTATGGCTACACCTTC
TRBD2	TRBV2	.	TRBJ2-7	CASSEASGRYEQYF	TGTGCCAGCAGTGAAGCTAGCGGGAGATATGAGCAGTACTTC
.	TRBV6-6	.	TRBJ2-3	CACWRGDTQYF	TGTGCTTGCTGGAGGGGAGATACGCAGTATTTT
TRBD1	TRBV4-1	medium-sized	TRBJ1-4	CASSQEGGTGSEKLFF	TGCGCCAGCAGCCAAGAAGGAGGGACAGGGAGTGAAAAACTGTTTTTT
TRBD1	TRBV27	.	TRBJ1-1	CVTSRGRGVVGGNTEAFF	TGTGTCACGAGCAGGGGGCGAGGGGTGGTGGGAGGGAACACTGAAGCTTTCTTT
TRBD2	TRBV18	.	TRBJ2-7	CASSPEGGRGTYEQYF	TGTGCCAGCTCACCGGAGGGCGGGAGGGGGACATACGAGCAGTACTTC
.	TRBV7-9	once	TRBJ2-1	CASVGRGPFF	TGTGCCAGCGTTGGGCGGGGCCCGTTCTTC